This is a list of T cell receptor beta chains from one sample in a study of T cells expressing NK-cell markers. From its re-call of the 5' RACE reads, TCRdb lists each CDR3 protein once, without DNA. This sample contains around 380,000 distinct CDR3 sequences. Sequencing was carried out using blood T cells: a sorted CD56 or NKG2C T cell subset, CD4+ or CD8+ T cells, or bulk PBMC T cells (not recorded which). The source of these receptors is a woman in her forties or fifties in good health. The CDR3 runs from the conserved cysteine through the conserved F or W.

TRBJ2-1 TRBV5-1 CASSIPPGLAGASNEQFF
TRBJ2-1 TRBV12-3/TRBV12-4 CASRPPGTPYNEQFF
TRBJ1-4 TRBV5-1 CASSGQYATNEKLFF
TRBJ2-1 TRBV5-4 CASSTGRNNEQFF
TRBJ2-1 TRBV7-2 CASSRDDSLGRLF
TRBJ2-1 TRBV27 CASSPGAGQFF
TRBJ2-1 TRBV6-2/TRBV6-3 CASSYSEGPKAYNEQFF
TRBJ1-1 TRBV18 CASSATGLNTEAFF
TRBJ1-4 TRBV2 CASSPDSRTEKLFF
TRBJ2-5 TRBV3-1 CASSQETGEETQYF
TRBJ2-2 TRBV9 CASSARDRRIYGGELFF
TRBJ1-5 TRBV12-3/TRBV12-4 CASSQTGVRDQPQHF
TRBJ2-2 TRBV6-2/TRBV6-3 CASSYFGTSGRNPNTGELFF
TRBJ2-5 TRBV5-1 CASSKGQEQETQYF
TRBJ2-1 TRBV27 CASSLKGLALNEQFF
TRBJ1-1 TRBV12-3/TRBV12-4 CASSLETGLLGTEAFF
TRBJ1-2 TRBV4-1 CASSQEPAPNYGYTF
TRBJ2-7 TRBV4-2 CASGAGGRQLSYEQYF
TRBJ2-1 TRBV12-3/TRBV12-4 CASSLSSSSYNEQFF
TRBJ2-1 TRBV24-1 CATSDLKDRPNEQFF
TRBJ1-4 TRBV20-1 CSAAGGDEKLFF
TRBJ2-5 TRBV20-1 CSASALAENQETQYF
TRBJ1-5 TRBV5-1 CASRRNGGQPQHF
TRBJ2-1 TRBV5-1 CASSWARGFRDDNEQFF
TRBJ2-5 TRBV5-1 CATSTSGSHQETQYF
TRBJ1-1 TRBV7-3 CASSSLGQPNTEAFF
TRBJ2-1 TRBV7-3 CASSLLPIGGAFHEQFF
TRBJ2-1 TRBV27 CASSFQDGNEQFF
TRBJ1-4 TRBV6-5 CASRAARAEKLFF
TRBJ1-1 TRBV5-1 CASSISTGDGTEAFF
TRBJ2-1 TRBV12-3/TRBV12-4 CASTAAGPYNEQFF
TRBJ2-5 TRBV6-1 CASSEAVRGETQYF
TRBJ1-4 TRBV29-1 CSVERGAVGKLFF
TRBJ2-5 TRBV6-6 CASSYSITRIAETQYF
TRBJ2-3 TRBV5-1 CASSLGGAVQDTQYF